These 7 T cell receptor beta chains came from one sample sequenced in a study of neurological immune-mediated disorders. TCRdb ran MiXCR on the 5' RACE reads and lists one entry per CDR3 protein. The sample lists about 55,000 distinct CDR3 sequences, 3% to 4.5% occurring once. Sequencing was carried out using PBMCs. These receptors were taken from a man aged 30-40 years with multiple sclerosis.

This clonotype was found many times. This chain links TRBV28 with TRBJ2-7; tentative D call: TRBD2 (6 bases). The length of the CDR3 is 14 residues. Trimming stripped 3 bases from V and 4 bases from J, with 13 bases between. CDR1 is MDHEN and CDR2 is SYDVKM in the germline V gene. CDR3 residues: CASSFLSGQYEQYF. The CDR3, as DNA: TGTGCCAGCAGTTTTCTTAGCGGACAATACGAGCAGTACTTC.

The rearrangement uses TRBV6-5 and TRBJ2-3, with 8 nucleotides matching TRBD1. Germline loops: CDR1 MNHEY, CDR2 SVGAGI. The CDR3 extends over 15 amino acids. Unmatched junction bases numbered 5, after V lost 4 bases and J lost 2 bases. This CDR3 reads CASSSRDRTTDTQYF. CDR3 nucleotides: TGTGCCAGCAGTTCCCGGGACAGGACCACAGATACGCAGTATTTT.

This clonotype was recorded at least ten times. V is TRBV28 and J is TRBJ2-7; 7 bases map to TRBD2. CDR1 and CDR2 from the germline V gene are MDHEN and SYDVKM. V was clipped by 5 bases and J by 1 base; unmatched bases: 14. This CDR3 has 17 residues. CDR3 in DNA: TGTGCCAGCAGTGTCCTGGGCCGGGGAGGGCTTTCCTACGAGCAGTACTTC. Translated: CASSVLGRGGLSYEQYF.

This clonotype has at least ten counts. This chain joins TRBV20-1 and TRBJ2-3, with unresolved D. The CDR3 loop spans 12 amino acids. Trimming pared 6 bases from V and 7 bases from J, leaving 14 bases between. Germline values: CDR1 DFQATT, CDR2 SNEGSKA (reference sequence). CDR3 sequence: CSASLGRNTQYF. DNA for the CDR3: TGCAGTGCGTCACTCGGAAGAAATACGCAGTATTTT.

This clonotype was counted ten times or more. The chain recombines TRBV6-5 with TRBJ1-5; 7 bases are a match to TRBD1. CDR3 size: 15 residues. In germline, CDR1 is MNHEY, CDR2 SVGAGI. Trimming removed 6 bases from V and 4 bases from J; junction bases left unmatched: 9. For the CDR3, the DNA is TGTGCCAGCAGGGCCGACAGGGCGAATAATCAGCCCCAGCATTTT. Protein: CASRADRANNQPQHF.

This clonotype has only a few counts. The rearrangement joins TRBV5-6 to TRBJ1-6, with no clear D. The germline CDR1 and CDR2 sequences are SGHDT and YYEEEE. Between the trimmed V and J ends, which lost 0 bases and 7 bases, there was a span of 8 bases. The CDR3 has 14 amino acids. CDR3 region: CASSLGRKNSPLHF. The CDR3 nucleotides read TGTGCCAGCAGCTTGGGGCGGAAAAATTCACCCCTCCACTTT.

This clonotype was recorded many times. J is TRBJ2-3 and V is TRBV11-3; 9 nucleotides match TRBD1. CDR1 is SGHNT and CDR2 is YENEEA in the germline V gene. Trimming removed 5 bases from V and 5 bases from J; junction bases left unmatched: 2. CDR3 size: 13 residues. CDR3 protein: CASSATGGDTQYF. CDR3 in DNA: TGTGCCAGCAGCGCGACAGGGGGAGATACGCAGTATTTT.